This is a list of T cell receptor beta chains from one sample in a study of T cell changes during pregnancy in multiple sclerosis. Only in-frame clones appear in the TCRdb table, and some are missing; sequencing was by immunoSEQ multiplex PCR. Of around 52,000 clones listed, around 92% are singletons. The sequences come from CD4+ T cells from peripheral blood mononuclear cells, collected in the second trimester of pregnancy. These TCRs come from a female donor with multiple sclerosis, enrolled in a pregnancy study. Both conserved end residues are part of each CDR3. The D gene is left open where the match is weak. Not all rows give a size; the values are once, few, many and, for expanded clones, a class.

>TRBV2|TRBJ2-7|NA|NA
TGTGCCAGCAGTGAAGCGGTCCCGGGTCTGTCCTACGAGCAGTACTTC
CASSEAVPGLSYEQYF
>TRBV5-6|TRBJ2-5|NA|NA
TGTGCCAGCAGCTCCCGCCTGTCGGGATTTTGGGAGACCCAGTACTTC
CASSSRLSGFWETQYF
>TRBV19|TRBJ1-2|NA|once
TGTGCCAGTACCTCTCGGGGGGACTATGGCTACACCTTC
CASTSRGDYGYTF
>TRBV5-1|TRBJ1-1|TRBD1|NA
TGCGCCAGCGCCCGGGACAGGGGGGGAGCTTTCTTT
CASARDRGGAFF
>TRBV11-3|TRBJ2-2|TRBD2|NA
TGTGCCAGCAGCATCGGACTAGCCGAAACCGGGGAGCTGTTTTTT
CASSIGLAETGELFF
>TRBV19|TRBJ2-1|TRBD1|NA
TGTGCCAGTAGGGGGACAGGGAACAATGAGCAGTTCTTC
CASRGTGNNEQFF
>TRBV7-9|TRBJ1-2|NA|NA
TGTGCCAGCAGCTTAGGGACAAACTCTAACTATGGCTACACCTTC
CASSLGTNSNYGYTF
>TRBV7-9|TRBJ1-1|NA|NA
TGTGCCAGCAGCTACCTCCTGCGGATGAACACTGAAGCTTTCTTT
CASSYLLRMNTEAFF
>TRBV5-8|TRBJ1-2|TRBD1|NA
TGTGCCAGCAGCTTGACGGGACAGGGATTGGATGGCTACACCTTC
CASSLTGQGLDGYTF
>TRBV5-5|TRBJ1-6|NA|once
TGTGCCAGCAGCTTGGCCAGGAACGTCAATTCACCCCTCCACTTT
CASSLARNVNSPLHF
>TRBV5-4|TRBJ1-1|NA|few
TGTGCCAGCAGCCCCGACATGGGGAGCACTGAAGCTTTCTTT
CASSPDMGSTEAFF
>TRBV5-5|TRBJ2-3|NA|once
TGTGCCAGCAGCTTGGGTGCGGGCCCTAACACAGATACGCAGTATTTT
CASSLGAGPNTDTQYF
>TRBV2|TRBJ2-3|TRBD2|NA
TGTGCCAGCAGTGGGGTAGCGGGCAACACAGATACGCAGTATTTT
CASSGVAGNTDTQYF
>TRBV9|TRBJ2-2|NA|once
TGTGCCAGCAGCGTAGTTACCGGTCGCGCGAACACCGGGGAGCTGTTTTTT
CASSVVTGRANTGELFF
>TRBV6-5|TRBJ2-7|NA|NA
TGTGCCAGCAGTCGACAGGCCCAGGGCTACGAGCAGTACTTC
CASSRQAQGYEQYF
>TRBV28|TRBJ2-1|TRBD2|NA
TGTGCCAGCAGTACCCAGTGGACTAGCGGGAGAGGTTTTCAGTACAATGAGCAGTTCTTC
CASSTQWTSGRGFQYNEQFF
>TRBV11-2|TRBJ2-7|NA|NA
TGTGCCAGCAGCTTCGTTATTGGACAAAACTACGAGCAGTACTTC
CASSFVIGQNYEQYF